The entry below gives a single T cell receptor (beta chain) sequence along with its context. Antigen: not known. The sample comes from a study of T-cell memory formation after mild COVID-19. Findings and limits, study-wide: Among clones contracting day 15 to 85, CD4/CD8 was balanced, whereas later expanders leaned CD4+. Prior to infection, memory already included some responding clones, suggesting cross-reactive memory joined. The main location of contracting CD4+ clones was CM and EM, and that of contracting CD8+ clones was EMRA.

The TCR alpha and TCR beta cDNA libraries, bearing sample barcodes and UMIs, were generated by 5'RACE using constant-segment primers. A single record per CDR3 protein comes from TCRdb applying MiXCR to the 5' RACE reads. The sample lists about 360,000 distinct CDR3 sequences, approximately 14% occurring once. V shed 6 bases and J shed 6 bases, with 9 bases lying between them. This CDR3 has 12 residues. Germline CDR1 SGHVS, CDR2 FQNEAQ. The source is a man aged 18 to 35 who had mild COVID-19 (a few samples of this study predate the infection). Cell type and time point are not known. The V gene is TRBV7-8, the J gene TRBJ1-5, with D unclear. Sequencing was done on a sample of PBMCs or a T cell subset sorted from them (not recorded which). The CDR3 loop is CASSKDGQPQHF. The DNA for the CDR3 is TGTGCCAGCAGTAAGGACGGTCAGCCCCAGCATTTT.